This T cell receptor beta chain was recovered during a study of technical replicates of blood from four donors. TCRdb's copy holds only in-frame clones and misses some; the assay was immunoSEQ multiplex PCR. The table shows roughly 70,000 clones, with roughly 93% occurring only once. From germline, CDR1 is SNHLY and CDR2 FYNNEI. This CDR3 contains 12 residues. The V end was cut by 6 bases, the J end by 0 bases, with 6 bases between. The sample holds one count of this clone. Other DNA sequences within the sample encode an identical CDR3. This clonotype was obtained from a human donor in good health. V gene TRBV2 combines with J gene TRBJ2-7; D unresolved. Material for sequencing was T cells isolated from PBMCs. This chain's CDR3 is CASSGSSYEQYF. The CDR3 coding sequence is TGTGCCAGCAGCGGTTCCTCCTACGAGCAGTACTTC.